The present entry profiles one TCR beta chain with its context. Its cognate antigen is unknown. Germline CDR1 is MNHEY and CDR2 is SVGAGI. Trimming cost V 6 bases and J 7 bases; bases outside gene matches: 8. This CDR3 spans 14 amino acids. The data stem from a study of OX40 agonist ivuxolimab in advanced cancers. Whole-study context: The group had a mean age of roughly 56 years, ranged from roughly 20 to 79, and was roughly 83% male.

Regarding the study as a whole: The average count of expanded clones was higher among CD8+ T cells than among CD4+.

The protocol was immunoSEQ multiplex PCR, while the TCRdb copy is restricted to in-frame clones and leaves out a portion. The sample contains 75,000 to 95,000 clones, about 89% of which appear only once. The receptor was derived from an adult with an advanced solid tumor such as melanoma, head and neck, liver or kidney cancer. The sample consisted of CD4+ or CD8+ T cells sorted from blood, taken in a trial of the OX40 agonist ivuxolimab. V gene TRBV6-5 combines with J gene TRBJ1-5; 8 positions agree with TRBD1. The CDR3 region is CASRTTGDSQPQHF. CDR3 in DNA: TGTGCCAGCAGGACGACAGGGGACAGCCAGCCCCAGCATTTT.